The rows below give T cell receptor beta chains drawn from one sample of a study of T cell clonotyping in hematopoietic cell transplantation. Clones were sequenced by immunoSEQ multiplex PCR, and TCRdb holds only the in-frame ones, with some missing. Of some 45,000 clones listed, approximately 82% are singletons. Sequenced material: peripheral blood mononuclear cells, taken before stem cell transplant. The receptors originated from a man aged 60 to 75 with myelodysplastic syndrome. Some clones in this sample may be carry-over from other donors' samples. Each CDR3 is given with its conserved first and last residue. Only part of the rows carry a size: once, few, many, or a class if the clone is expanded.

v_call,clone_size,cdr3_aa
TRBV7-2,-,CASSLTPQGRSYGYTF
TRBV5-4,-,CASSLAWGETQYF
TRBV28,-,CASSAGQPTTEAFF
TRBV7-2,once,CASSPPQGSRDEQFF
TRBV23-1,-,CASSQSRGGMEQYF
TRBV29-1,-,CSVEATGPNYGYTF
TRBV5-5,-,CASSLSTPNTGELFF
TRBV6-1,-,CASSERAGYGYTF
TRBV29-1,-,CSVAIGLDTQYF
TRBV5-6,-,CASSLQGAGNTIYF
TRBV5-6,-,CASSLYGANYGYTF
TRBV5-6,-,CASSPSGAGGYTF
TRBV7-2,-,CASSANRGQGYGYTF
TRBV2,-,CASSEVGRLEAFF
TRBV6-5,-,CASTQIWGSEKLFF
TRBV5-5,-,CASSLQRSRNEQYF
TRBV21-1,-,CASSKNRGTYYEQYF
TRBV11-2,-,CASSFSSDYYEQYF
TRBV9,-,CASSVDPGDTEAFF
TRBV7-2,few,CASSLGGGGPARGYTF
TRBV7-2,-,CASSSEGDMNTEAFF
TRBV28,-,CASSFLQGPTYEQYF
TRBV7-7,-,CASSSTGGTGELFF
TRBV2,-,CASSVSPRGAVETQYF
TRBV7-6,few,CASSLDPGTGSNQPQHF
TRBV7-2,-,CASSLAGGASYEQYF
TRBV5-1,-,CASSLGAREVANYGYTF
TRBV1,-,CTSSQDKGRSGNTIYF
TRBV19,-,CASSRGWVEPQHF
TRBV4-3,-,CASSRTAGTVGVETQYF
TRBV28,-,CASGLPGQGFGYTF
TRBV7-9,-,CASSPRQGEKLFF
TRBV28,-,CASSLGGREQPQHF
TRBV19,-,CASSMVGQGNPGANVLTF
TRBV5-6,-,CASSLPLGPSTDTQYF
TRBV25-1,-,CASSIGPNTEAFF